This TCR beta chain was sequenced during a study of long-term antiretroviral therapy in people with HIV. The overall study: The earliest samples predate the 2015 immediate-ART recommendation by about a decade.

Run at survey level, the immunoSEQ assay was version v3.0. Method: immunoSEQ multiplex PCR; TCRdb's copy keeps in-frame clones and lacks some. The sample lists roughly 24,000 clones, 70% to 90% occurring once. The sequencing used unsorted PBMCs, collected 0.6 years after starting antiretroviral therapy. The source is a man aged 55 to 69 with HIV.

CDR3 residues: CASSSGTGTPYF. CDR3 bases: TGTGCCAGCAGCTCTGGGACAGGGACTCCGTACTTC. This chain joins TRBV6-1 and TRBJ2-5, with TRBD1 matching over 9 bases. CDR3 length: 12 residues. Germline trimming cut 6 bases from V and 13 bases from J; bases unmatched to any gene: 9. Per the germline V gene, CDR1 is MNHNS and CDR2 is SASEGT.